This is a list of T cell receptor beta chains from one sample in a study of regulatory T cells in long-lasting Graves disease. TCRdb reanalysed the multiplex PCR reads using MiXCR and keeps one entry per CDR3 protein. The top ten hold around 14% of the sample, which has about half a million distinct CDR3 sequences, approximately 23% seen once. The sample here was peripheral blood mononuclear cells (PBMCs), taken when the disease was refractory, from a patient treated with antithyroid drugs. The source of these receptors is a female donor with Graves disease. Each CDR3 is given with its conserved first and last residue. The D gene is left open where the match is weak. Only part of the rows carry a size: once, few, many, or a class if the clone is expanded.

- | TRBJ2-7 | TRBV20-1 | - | CSARTRGEGLYEQYF | TGCAGTGCTAGGACAAGGGGGGAGGGCCTGTACGAGCAGTACTTC
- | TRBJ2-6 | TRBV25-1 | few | CASFLSGANVLTF | TGTGCCAGCTTCCTTTCTGGGGCCAACGTCCTGACTTTC
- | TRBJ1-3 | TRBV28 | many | CASSYGGTRGNTIYF | TGTGCCAGCAGTTATGGAGGGACAAGAGGAAACACCATATATTTT
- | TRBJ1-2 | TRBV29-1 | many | CSVDQQGSYGYTF | TGCAGCGTCGACCAACAGGGATCGTACGGCTACACCTTC
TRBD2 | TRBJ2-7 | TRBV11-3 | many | CASSLRASGQYEQYF | TGTGCCAGCAGCTTACGGGCTAGCGGGCAGTACGAGCAGTACTTC
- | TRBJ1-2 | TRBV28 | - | CASSLDRISPGYTF | TGTGCCAGCAGCTTAGACCGTATCAGTCCTGGCTACACCTTC
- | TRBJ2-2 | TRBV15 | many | CATHADSVPRGTNTGELFF | TGTGCCACCCATGCGGACAGCGTCCCGAGGGGTACGAACACCGGGGAGCTGTTTTTT
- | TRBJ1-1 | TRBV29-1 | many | CSVGTVNEAFF | TGCAGCGTCGGGACGGTGAATGAAGCTTTCTTT
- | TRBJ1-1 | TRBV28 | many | CASWEVETEAFF | TGTGCCTCATGGGAGGTGGAGACTGAAGCTTTCTTT
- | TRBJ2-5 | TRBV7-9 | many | CASTRLGVTQYF | TGTGCCAGCACCCGACTGGGAGTGACCCAGTACTTC
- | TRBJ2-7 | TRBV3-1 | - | CASSQDAAGIRDEQYF | TGTGCCAGCAGCCAAGACGCGGCGGGGATAAGAGACGAGCAGTACTTC
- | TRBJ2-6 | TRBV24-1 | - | CATSDPTGSGANVLTF | TGTGCCACCAGTGATCCTACAGGGAGTGGGGCCAACGTCCTGACTTTC
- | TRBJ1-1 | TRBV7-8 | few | CASSLNRPNTEAFF | TGTGCCAGCAGCCTCAATCGGCCGAACACTGAAGCTTTCTTT
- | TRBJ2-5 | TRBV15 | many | CATSRDASTAKETQYF | TGTGCCACCAGCAGAGATGCTAGCACGGCTAAAGAGACCCAGTACTTC
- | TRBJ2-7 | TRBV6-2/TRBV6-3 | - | CATGDKYYEQYF | TGTGCCACGGGGGACAAATACTACGAGCAGTACTTC
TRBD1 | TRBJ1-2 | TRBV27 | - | CASSSPQLRGQGGGYTF | TGTGCCAGCAGTTCCCCACAGTTGAGGGGACAGGGGGGTGGCTACACCTTC